Below are 3 T cell receptor beta chains sequenced from a single sample in a study of vaccination effects on CD4 cells after COVID-19. After expansion with viral peptide pools in the ViraFEST assay, antigen-specific CD4+ T cells were sequenced. After roughly 10 days in culture, the CD4+ T cells were isolated. In the vaccine recipients, nucleocapsid antibodies were negative and there was no prior SARS-CoV-2 infection. The repertoire was sequenced with immunoSEQ multiplex PCR; TCRdb's copy has only in-frame clones and lacks some. The data show roughly 75,000 clones, 65% to 85% seen once. These TCRs are of unknown antigen specificity. The material was CD4+ T cells from PBMCs cultured with HCoV-OC43 spike peptides, obtained before COVID-19 vaccination. Subset described: HCoV-OC43 spike overlapping peptide pool stimulation. The receptors derive from a human donor who received a COVID-19 vaccine.

This chain joins TRBV19 and TRBJ2-1; no definite D call. Germline V gene lookup returns CDR1 LNHDA and CDR2 SQIVND (reference sequence). This CDR3 region has 19 residues. The V end was cut by 2 bases, the J end by 0 bases, with 20 bases between. CDR3 region: CASSISPGSRMSSYNEQFF. CDR3 DNA sequence: TGTGCCAGTAGTATAAGTCCGGGTTCTAGAATGAGCTCCTACAATGAGCAGTTCTTC.

The V call is TRBV28, the J call TRBJ2-5, with D hard to call. Deletions cut 7 bases from V and 1 base from J, with 13 bases between. From germline, CDR1 is MDHEN and CDR2 SYDVKM. The CDR3 sequence is 14 residues long. CDR3 DNA: TGTGCCAGCAACGCCCCGCAGATCCAAGAGACCCAGTACTTC. Translation gives CASNAPQIQETQYF.

The CDR3 protein is CASSMGQGRGTEAFF. Written as DNA, the CDR3 is TGTGCCAGCAGCATGGGACAGGGGCGGGGCACTGAAGCTTTCTTT. This chain uses TRBV5-4 with TRBJ1-1; TRBD1 aligns across 10 bases. Germline trimming cut 4 bases from V and 4 bases from J; bases unmatched to any gene: 7. The CDR3 extends over 15 amino acids. CDR1 is SGHNT and CDR2 is YYREEE in the germline V gene (reference sequence).